The 29 T cell receptor beta chains in this list originate from one sample, sequenced in a study of blood T cell repertoires in COVID-19. Sequencing used immunoSEQ multiplex PCR; TCRdb keeps in-frame clones, though not all of them. The sample consists of more than 200,000 clones, roughly nine tenths of them appearing once. Sequenced: peripheral blood. The source is a woman between 50 and 59 years old with COVID-19, enrolled during active disease.

The rearrangement joins TRBV25-1 to TRBJ2-1, with 12 positions matching TRBD2. The V and J ends lost 1 base and 7 bases, in that order; junction bases with no gene match: 8. The CDR3 is 17 amino acids. Germline CDR1 is MGHDK and CDR2 is SYGVNS. The CDR3 nucleotides read TGTGCCAGCAGTGAATGGGCTAGCGGGGGGGCCGCGAATGAGCAGTTCTTC. Translating gives CASSEWASGGAANEQFF.

This clone came up a few times. Here the CDR3 reads CATERGTEAFF. In DNA, the CDR3 is TGTGCCACTGAAAGGGGCACTGAAGCTTTCTTT. The chain is built from TRBV30 and TRBJ1-1; the D gene is possibly TRBD1 (5 bases). This CDR3 region has 11 residues. Germline-derived CDR1 and CDR2 are GTSNPN and SVGIG (reference sequence). Between the trimmed V and J ends, which lost 8 bases and 4 bases, there was a span of 11 bases.

In nucleotides, the CDR3 is TGTGCCAGCAGTTACTCCGACGGAGGGGGCTACACCTTC. The encoded protein is CASSYSDGGGYTF. The V call is TRBV6-5, the J call TRBJ1-2; D gene ambiguous. The CDR3 extends over 13 amino acids. With 0 bases removed from V and 8 bases from J, the gap between germline ends came to 10 bases. CDR1 MNHEY and CDR2 SVGAGI come from the germline V gene.

The chain has TRBV19 and TRBJ2-2; D may be TRBD1 (5 bases). The CDR3 loop spans 15 amino acids. V dropped 2 bases and J dropped 8 bases, with 15 bases sitting between them. The germline V gene encodes CDR1 LNHDA and CDR2 SQIVND (reference sequence). The CDR3 DNA is TGTGCCAGTAGTATACAGCCAGGGTCCTTGGGGGAGCTGTTTTTT. This encodes CASSIQPGSLGELFF.

The chain employs TRBV2 and TRBJ1-1, with D uncertain. Germline CDR1 reads SNHLY; CDR2 reads FYNNEI. The length of the CDR3 is 14 residues. V was shortened by 1 base and J by 1 base, with 7 bases between the two germline ends. For the CDR3, the DNA is TGTGCCAGCAGTGAAGGGGTAGCGAACACTGAAGCTTTCTTT. Its translation: CASSEGVANTEAFF.

The chain combines TRBV9 with TRBJ2-7; 8 bases agree with TRBD1. This CDR3 has 14 amino acids. Germline values: CDR1 SGDLS, CDR2 YYNGEE. Trimming at V came to 4 bases and at J to 3 bases, leaving 6 bases not matched to a gene. CDR3 amino acids: CASSPRDRLYEQYF. CDR3 DNA sequence: TGTGCCAGCAGCCCCCGGGACAGGCTCTACGAGCAGTACTTC.

The CDR3 nucleotides read TGTGCCAGTAGTCCCGACAGAGATACGCAGTATTTT. It codes for CASSPDRDTQYF. The gene calls are TRBV19 and TRBJ2-3; maybe TRBD1 (5 bases). Germline lookup yields CDR1 LNHDA and CDR2 SQIVND (reference sequence). Trimming removed 5 bases at V and 5 bases at J, with 8 bases between. The CDR3 is 12 amino acids.

The table lists this clone with a count of one. Written as DNA, the CDR3 is TGTGCCACCAATAGTAGGAATCGAAATCCACTAAGAAGCACAGATACGCAGTATTTT. Residues: CATNSRNRNPLRSTDTQYF. This chain links TRBV24-1 with TRBJ2-3; unclear D gene. The CDR3 is 19 amino acids. V was shortened by 8 bases and J by 0 bases, with 26 bases between the two germline ends. CDR1 is KGHDR, CDR2 SFDVKD, per germline.

This chain links TRBV14 with TRBJ2-2; 8 positions match TRBD1. There are 17 residues in the CDR3. Germline CDR1 is SGHDN and CDR2 is FVKESK. J lost 1 base, V lost 2 bases, and 6 bases had no gene match. CDR3 bases: TGTGCCAGCAGCCAACCCTACGGACAGGGGAACACCGGGGAGCTGTTTTTT. This gives the protein CASSQPYGQGNTGELFF.

This clone was detected only once. The chain recombines TRBV7-3 with TRBJ2-3; the D gene is possibly TRBD1 (5 bases). This CDR3 has 13 residues. The germline V and J ends were trimmed by 6 bases and 6 bases, with 13 bases remaining between them. Germline values: CDR1 SGHTA, CDR2 FQGTGA. The DNA for the CDR3 is TGTGCCAGCAGTCTCCAGGGTATTGATACGCAGTATTTT. Amino acid sequence: CASSLQGIDTQYF.

This chain uses TRBV29-1 with TRBJ2-4; TRBD1 aligns across 9 bases. CDR1 and CDR2 from the germline V gene are SQVTM and ANQGSEA. This CDR3 is 14 amino acids long. With V trimmed by 6 bases and J by 5 bases, 8 bases remained unmatched. CDR3 in amino acids: CSVETGGIENIQYF. The CDR3 DNA is TGCAGCGTAGAGACAGGGGGTATTGAAAACATTCAGTACTTC.

In this sample, this clone turned up many times. The CDR3 DNA sequence: TGTGCCAGCAGCTTGACCCGCGGACAGGGGGTTAGCGGGGAGCTGTTTTTT. Its protein product is CASSLTRGQGVSGELFF. V is TRBV5-4 and J is TRBJ2-2; TRBD1 matches at 10 bases. This CDR3 spans 17 amino acids. The trim removed 1 base at V and 7 bases at J, leaving 10 bases unmatched. The germline CDR1 and CDR2 sequences are SGHNT and YYREEE (reference sequence).

This clone was counted a single time. V gene TRBV12-3 or TRBV12-4 combines with J gene TRBJ1-1; D unclear. This CDR3 is 13 amino acids long. V lost 3 bases and J lost 4, with 9 bases in between. The CDR3 sequence: CASSFQVTTEAFF. In nucleotides, the CDR3 is TGTGCCAGCAGTTTCCAGGTTACCACTGAAGCTTTCTTT.

This clone appeared once. V usage is TRBV10-3 and J usage is TRBJ2-2, with D tentatively TRBD2 (6 bases). The CDR3 is 15 amino acids. The ends were cut back, 4 bases at V and 5 bases at J, with 14 bases in the middle. Per germline, CDR1 ENHRY and CDR2 SYGVKD. Written as DNA, the CDR3 is TGTGCCATCAGTGTGCGGGGATTGGCGACCGGGGAGCTGTTTTTT. It is translated as CAISVRGLATGELFF.

The chain recombines TRBV28 with TRBJ2-7; 7 nucleotides match TRBD2. The CDR3 is 15 residues long. V trimming: 5 bases; J trimming: 7 bases; junction bases outside the gene matches: 14. Germline loops: CDR1 MDHEN, CDR2 SYDVKM. DNA for the CDR3: TGTGCCAGCAGTAGAGTCGGACTAGTTAATGTTGAGCAGTACTTC. Translated: CASSRVGLVNVEQYF.

This clone was detected only once. The chain carries TRBV4-3 and TRBJ2-7; D is unclear. The CDR3 contains 15 residues. Germline V CDR1 and CDR2: LGHNA, YSLEER. V gave up 0 bases and J gave up 3 bases, with 12 bases separating them. CDR3 loop: CASSQDTQLGYEQYF. CDR3 DNA: TGCGCCAGCAGCCAAGATACCCAGCTAGGCTACGAGCAGTACTTC.

The rearrangement uses TRBV4-1 and TRBJ1-2; possibly TRBD1 for D (5 bases). The ends were cut back, 0 bases at V and 8 bases at J, with 13 bases in the middle. Germline CDR1 and CDR2: MGHRA and YSYEKL. This CDR3 spans 14 amino acids. Here the CDR3 reads CASSQDLGGGGYTF. In DNA, the CDR3 is TGCGCCAGCAGCCAAGATCTGGGGGGGGGAGGCTACACCTTC.

The sample holds one count of this clone. The gene calls are TRBV13 and TRBJ2-7, with 14 bases identical to TRBD2. V shed 5 bases and J 4 bases; nucleotides not matched to a gene: 7. CDR1 PRHDT and CDR2 FYEKMQ come from the germline V gene (reference sequence). CDR3 length: 16 residues. CDR3 coding DNA: TGTGCCAGCAGCCCGACTTGGACTAGCGGGGGGTACGAGCAGTACTTC. Translated: CASSPTWTSGGYEQYF.

The chain is built from TRBV5-1 and TRBJ2-3, with TRBD1 matching over 9 bases. The V and J ends lost 3 bases and 4 bases, in that order; junction bases with no gene match: 6. The germline V gene encodes CDR1 SGHRS and CDR2 YFSETQ. The CDR3 contains 15 residues. In DNA, the CDR3 is TGCGCCAGCAGCTACCCGGGACAGGGAGCAGATACGCAGTATTTT. Its translation is CASSYPGQGADTQYF.

The chain recombines TRBV11-3 with TRBJ2-3; D may be TRBD2 (6 bases). CDR3 length equals 17 residues. V lost 4 bases to trimming and J lost 1 base, with 18 bases between them. Germline lookup yields CDR1 SGHNT and CDR2 YENEEA. The DNA of the CDR3 is TGTGCCAGCAGCTCCCTAGGACTACTAAAGGGCACAGATACGCAGTATTTT. It yields the protein CASSSLGLLKGTDTQYF.

The chain employs TRBV30 and TRBJ1-5; the D gene is possibly TRBD1 (5 bases). CDR3 length: 15 residues. Trimming removed 3 bases at V and 3 bases at J, with 15 bases between. CDR1 and CDR2 from the germline V gene are GTSNPN and SVGIG (reference sequence). CDR3 bases: TGTGCCTGGAGCGGGAAGGGACTGCACAATCAGCCCCAGCATTTT. Protein product: CAWSGKGLHNQPQHF.

The rearrangement links TRBV5-8 to TRBJ2-7, with 8 bases aligning to TRBD2. V shed 6 bases and J 5 bases; nucleotides not matched to a gene: 13. The CDR3 spans 15 residues. CDR1 SGHTS and CDR2 YDEGEE come from the germline V gene. The CDR3 DNA follows: TGTGCCAGCACCTACCGGGGGGGGGCCGGAAACGAGCAGTACTTC. Its translation: CASTYRGGAGNEQYF.

In this sample, this clone turned up once. The rearrangement joins TRBV2 to TRBJ1-5; TRBD1 matches at 9 bases. The germline V gene has CDR1 SNHLY and CDR2 FYNNEI. J lost 5 bases, V lost 8 bases, and 7 bases had no gene match. This CDR3 comprises 14 residues. The CDR3 region is CASSAGTGYQPQHF. CDR3 coding DNA: TGTGCCAGCTCCGCCGGGACAGGGTATCAGCCCCAGCATTTT.

The chain links TRBV4-1 to TRBJ1-2, with a tentative D call TRBD1 (5 bases). CDR1 MGHRA and CDR2 YSYEKL come from the germline V gene. This CDR3 has 15 residues. Between the trimmed V and J ends, which lost 0 bases and 0 bases, there was a span of 8 bases. The CDR3 DNA is TGCGCCAGCAGCCAAGAACAGGTGCCTAACTATGGCTACACCTTC. Protein: CASSQEQVPNYGYTF.

The chain joins TRBV5-1 to TRBJ2-3; possible D gene TRBD2, 6 bases. The germline CDR1 and CDR2 sequences are SGHRS and YFSETQ. The CDR3 sequence is 17 residues long. Trimming left V 4 bases short and J 2 bases short, with 20 bases between. This chain's CDR3 is CASSPDRGLADTDTQYF. The DNA of the CDR3 is TGCGCCAGCAGCCCGGACCGGGGACTGGCGGACACAGATACGCAGTATTTT.

This chain links TRBV28 with TRBJ1-2; maybe TRBD1 (5 bases). Trimming removed 3 bases at V and 8 bases at J, with 10 bases between. This CDR3 is built from 12 residues. Looked up from germline, CDR1 is MDHEN and CDR2 is SYDVKM. The CDR3 DNA reads as TGTGCCAGCAGTTTCCCCGGGGGGGGCTACACCTTC. As protein: CASSFPGGGYTF.

This CDR3 reads CAISTSGEGDTQYF. The CDR3 DNA sequence: TGTGCCATCAGTACTAGCGGGGAGGGAGATACGCAGTATTTT. The chain couples TRBV10-3 to TRBJ2-3; 10 positions match TRBD2. CDR3 size: 14 residues. The V segment lost 5 bases and the J segment 5 bases; nucleotides outside the gene matches: 4. Germline loops: CDR1 ENHRY, CDR2 SYGVKD.

The chain has TRBV11-3 and TRBJ1-2; unclear D gene. V was cut by 3 bases and J by 4 bases, with 6 bases left in between. This CDR3 has 12 amino acids. From germline, CDR1 is SGHNT and CDR2 YENEEA. This CDR3 is CASSFRSYGYTF. The CDR3 coding sequence is TGTGCCAGCAGCTTTAGAAGCTATGGCTACACCTTC.

The V gene is TRBV7-9, the J gene TRBJ2-7; 7 bases are shared with TRBD1. CDR1 and CDR2 (germline): SEHNR, FQNEAQ (reference sequence). This CDR3 has 12 amino acids. The junction had 5 bases not matched to a gene; V was cut back by 6 bases and J by 6 bases. CDR3 coding DNA: TGTGCCAGCAGTTCGACAGGGCTCGAGCAGTACTTC. Its protein is CASSSTGLEQYF.